This T cell receptor (beta chain) was documented in a study of T-cell reconstitution after alpha-beta-depleted transplantation in children. Trimming at V came to 6 bases and at J to 2 bases, leaving 12 bases not matched to a gene. This CDR3 has 15 residues. In germline, CDR1 is DFQATT, CDR2 SNEGSKA (reference sequence). This clonotype occurred many times. Unique molecular identifiers were used to barcode this TCRbeta library. One entry per CDR3 protein results from TCRdb running MiXCR on the PCR reads. Altogether 900,000 or so distinct CDR3 sequences are present, approximately 15% being singletons, with the ten largest covering around 4.5%.

The genes are TRBV20-1 and TRBJ2-7, with 8 nucleotides matching TRBD2. Specimen: PBMCs, mostly from graft donor cells, collected 360 days after TCRalphabeta/CD19-depleted stem cell transplant. The receptor's source is a male patient under 18 who had a stem cell transplant for acute lymphoblastic leukemia, so the T cells may come from the graft donor. The CDR3 spells CSAGISSGPTYEQYF. The CDR3 region has the DNA TGCAGTGCAGGGATTTCTAGCGGGCCTACCTACGAGCAGTACTTC.